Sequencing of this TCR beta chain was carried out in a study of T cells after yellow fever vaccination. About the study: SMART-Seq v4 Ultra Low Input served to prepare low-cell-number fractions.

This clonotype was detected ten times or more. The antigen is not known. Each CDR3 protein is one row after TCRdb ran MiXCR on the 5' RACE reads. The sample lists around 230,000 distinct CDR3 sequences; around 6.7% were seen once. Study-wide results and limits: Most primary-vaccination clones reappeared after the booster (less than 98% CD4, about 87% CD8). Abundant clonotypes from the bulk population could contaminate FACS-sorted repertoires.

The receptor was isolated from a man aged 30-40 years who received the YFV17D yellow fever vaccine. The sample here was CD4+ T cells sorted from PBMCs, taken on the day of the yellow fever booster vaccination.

The chain's CDR3 is CASSSIRKDRGYYEQFF. As DNA, the CDR3 is TGTGCCAGCAGCTCCATTAGAAAGGACAGGGGGTATTATGAGCAGTTCTTC. V and J are TRBV28 and TRBJ2-1; 10 bases fit TRBD1. The germline gives CDR1 MDHEN, CDR2 SYDVKM. The V and J ends lost 6 bases and 8 bases, in that order; junction bases with no gene match: 16. This CDR3 region has 17 residues.